Shown below are 9 T cell receptor beta chains from a single sample sequenced in a study of shared clonotypes between healthy human individuals. Assay: immunoSEQ multiplex PCR; the TCRdb copy retains only in-frame clones and omits some. In the table there are approximately 1.9 million clones, just over 90% of which are singletons. Naive CD8 cells, CD45RO-negative and positively selected for CCR7, excluded terminally differentiated effector memory CD45RA+ cells. The sequenced material came from naive CD8+ T cells from PBMCs. All receptors come from a man between 18 and 29 years old in good health. Some clones in this sample may be carry-over from other donors' samples.

The count of this clone is one. V and J are TRBV15 and TRBJ1-2; the D gene is possibly TRBD1 (5 bases). The CDR3 totals 17 residues. Germline CDR1 is LNHNV and CDR2 is YYDKDF (reference sequence). Trimming pared 5 bases from V and 4 bases from J, leaving 23 bases between. CDR3 region: CATSRSGTPRDRYGYTF. Here the CDR3 DNA reads TGTGCCACCAGCCGGAGCGGGACCCCCCGGGACCGCTATGGCTACACCTTC.

This chain connects TRBV18 to TRBJ2-1, with a weak D call TRBD2 (5 bases). The CDR3 totals 12 residues. Germline V CDR1 and CDR2: KGHSH, LQKENI. The V gene lost 4 bases and the J gene lost 5 bases, with 6 bases spanning the gap. The CDR3 nucleotides are TGTGCCAGCTCACGGGGAGACAATGAGCAGTTCTTC. Translation: CASSRGDNEQFF.

The V gene is TRBV28, the J gene TRBJ2-7; 10 bases align to TRBD1. Trimming took 11 bases from V and 3 from J; bases not matched to a gene: 7. The length of the CDR3 is 13 residues. The germline CDR1 and CDR2 sequences are MDHEN and SYDVKM. DNA of the CDR3: TGTGCCGGTGCACGGACAGGGGGCTACGAGCAGTACTTC. It is translated as CAGARTGGYEQYF.

The chain uses TRBV5-6 and TRBJ2-1; D is unclear. Trimming pared 7 bases from V and 5 bases from J, leaving 10 bases between. Germline loops: CDR1 SGHDT, CDR2 YYEEEE. The CDR3 is 12 residues long. CDR3 DNA: TGTGCCAGCCATACAACCAACAATGAGCAGTTCTTC. It translates to CASHTTNNEQFF.

This clone appeared a single time. This chain links TRBV4-1 with TRBJ1-5; a weak D match, TRBD1 (6 bases). Germline values: CDR1 MGHRA, CDR2 YSYEKL. Trimming removed 1 base from V and 1 base from J, with 14 bases in between. This CDR3 is 17 amino acids long. CDR3 sequence: CASSQVEGVSSNQPQHF. The DNA of the CDR3 is TGCGCCAGCAGCCAAGTGGAGGGGGTATCGAGCAATCAGCCCCAGCATTTT.

This chain connects TRBV28 to TRBJ2-3, with a weak D call TRBD2 (6 bases). Between the trimmed V and J ends, which lost 3 bases and 1 base, there was a span of 11 bases. The germline V gene has CDR1 MDHEN and CDR2 SYDVKM. The CDR3 sequence is 15 residues long. CDR3: CASSFEAGRTDTQYF. In DNA form, the CDR3 reads TGTGCCAGCAGTTTCGAAGCGGGCCGCACAGATACGCAGTATTTT.

The chain combines TRBV27 with TRBJ2-7, with 7 bases matching TRBD1. J lost 3 bases, V lost 4 bases, and 15 bases had no gene match. Germline V gives CDR1 MNHEY, CDR2 SMNVEV (reference sequence). This CDR3 spans 17 amino acids. The CDR3 sequence: CASSSGGPGTENYEQYF. The CDR3 DNA is TGTGCCAGCAGTTCGGGTGGTCCCGGGACAGAGAACTACGAGCAGTACTTC.

The J gene is TRBJ2-5, the V gene TRBV7-2; the match to TRBD2 covers 9 bases. The CDR3 consists of 16 residues. V lost 6 bases to trimming and J lost 5 bases; unmatched junction nucleotides: 13. Germline CDR1 is SGHTA and CDR2 is FQGNSA. This CDR3 reads CASRTRGGRGGETQYF. CDR3 in DNA: TGTGCCAGCAGAACTCGGGGCGGGAGGGGCGGTGAGACCCAGTACTTC.

The rearrangement links TRBV29-1 to TRBJ1-1; no clear D gene. Germline V CDR1 and CDR2: SQVTM, ANQGSEA. With 1 base removed from V and 12 bases from J, the gap between germline ends came to 12 bases. The CDR3 length is 11 residues. The CDR3: CSVEGAVVTFF. In DNA, the CDR3 is TGCAGCGTTGAAGGGGCCGTAGTAACTTTCTTT.